The 32 T cell receptor beta chains below come from one sample, sequenced in a study of HIV-infected patients and healthy controls. TCRdb independently ran MiXCR on the 5' RACE reads; one entry per CDR3 protein. The sample carries about 67,000 distinct CDR3 sequences, about 15% recorded once. Material: CD4+ T cells from blood. The receptors were gathered from a human donor in good health.

The sample holds a few counts of this clonotype. The V call is TRBV12-5, the J call TRBJ2-1; 7 bases map to TRBD2. Germline V gene lookup returns CDR1 LGHNT and CDR2 FRNRAP. V shed 0 bases, J shed 7 bases, and the junction held 21 bases outside the gene matches. This CDR3 spans 20 amino acids. This CDR3 is CASGLVVGGTWSSTQNEQFF. The DNA for the CDR3 is TGTGCTAGTGGTTTGGTCGTGGGGGGGACTTGGTCCTCTACACAGAATGAGCAGTTCTTC.

In its sample, this clonotype was seen a few times. The rearrangement uses TRBV15 and TRBJ1-5; D not certain. Germline V CDR1 and CDR2: LNHNV, YYDKDF (reference sequence). The CDR3 is made up of 16 amino acids. The V end lost 1 base, the J end lost 1 base, and 11 bases lay between the germline ends. The DNA of the CDR3 is TGTGCCACCAGCAGAGGCGTCTCCAGCAGCAATCAGCCCCAGCATTTT. The encoded protein is CATSRGVSSSNQPQHF.

This clonotype was picked up a small number of times. This sequence joins TRBV7-9 and TRBJ1-1, with unresolved D. The CDR3 is 13 residues long. Trimming shortened V by 1 base and J by 5 bases, and 8 bases separated the two germline ends. Germline assignment: CDR1 SEHNR and CDR2 FQNEAQ (reference sequence). DNA of the CDR3: TGTGCCAGCAGCTTAGGTACGACAACTGAAGCTTTCTTT. This encodes CASSLGTTTEAFF.

The CDR3 sequence: CSASAGTSDYNEQFF. The CDR3 DNA sequence: TGCAGTGCTAGCGCCGGGACTTCGGATTACAATGAGCAGTTCTTC. V gene TRBV20-1 combines with J gene TRBJ2-1; D might be TRBD2 (6 bases). This CDR3 contains 15 residues. Trimming shortened V by 3 bases and J by 4 bases, and 16 bases separated the two germline ends. Germline V gene lookup returns CDR1 DFQATT and CDR2 SNEGSKA (reference sequence).

The V call is TRBV6-2 or TRBV6-3, the J call TRBJ2-3; 11 nucleotides agree with TRBD1. Germline CDR1 reads MNHEY; CDR2 reads SVGEGT. The V and J ends lost 6 bases and 6 bases, in that order; junction bases with no gene match: 5. The CDR3 spans 14 residues. This CDR3 is CASRGQGGMDTQYF. In nucleotides, the CDR3 is TGTGCCAGCAGGGGACAGGGGGGGATGGATACGCAGTATTTT.

This CDR3 reads CSARANVATGRSNQPQHF. CDR3 DNA sequence: TGCAGTGCCCGAGCAAATGTGGCGACAGGGCGTAGCAATCAGCCCCAGCATTTT. This chain links TRBV20-1 with TRBJ1-5, with TRBD1 matching 7 bases. The length of the CDR3 is 18 residues. V lost 6 bases to trimming and J lost 0 bases; unmatched junction nucleotides: 17. Germline assignment: CDR1 DFQATT and CDR2 SNEGSKA (reference sequence).

V gene TRBV6-2 or TRBV6-3 combines with J gene TRBJ2-7; 9 nucleotides line up with TRBD1. V was clipped by 6 bases and J by 6 bases; unmatched bases: 6. The CDR3 consists of 13 residues. CDR1 MNHEY and CDR2 SVGEGT come from the germline V gene. The CDR3 region has the DNA TGTGCCAGCAGGACAGGGGGTATCGGCGAGCAGTACTTC. It specifies CASRTGGIGEQYF.

The rearrangement joins TRBV19 to TRBJ1-5, with D tentatively TRBD1 (5 bases). The germline gives CDR1 LNHDA, CDR2 SQIVND (reference sequence). The CDR3 contains 16 residues. The germline V and J ends were trimmed by 4 bases and 4 bases, with 17 bases remaining between them. The CDR3 here is CASSSRGDGGNQPQHF. CDR3 coding DNA: TGTGCCAGTAGTAGTCGGGGCGACGGGGGGAATCAGCCCCAGCATTTT. Full variable domain (rest looked up from reference TRBV19 and TRBJ1-5): DGGITQSPKYLFRKEGQNVTLSCEQNLNHDAMYWYRQDPGQGLRLIYYSQIVNDFQKGDIAEGYSVSREKKESFPLTVTSAQKNPTAFYLCASSSRGDGGNQPQHFGDGTRLSIL.

The CDR3: CASSRDRDTGELFF. DNA of the CDR3: TGTGCCAGCAGCCGGGACAGGGACACCGGGGAGCTGTTTTTT. The chain carries TRBV6-1 and TRBJ2-2; 9 bases are a match to TRBD1. There are 14 residues in the CDR3. After removal of 6 bases from V and 3 bases from J, the junction contained 2 bases not matched to a gene. Germline CDR1 reads MNHNS; CDR2 reads SASEGT.

This chain links TRBV20-1 with TRBJ1-3; weak D call: TRBD1 (5 bases). The CDR3 loop spans 15 amino acids. The V end was cut by 1 base, the J end by 4 bases, with 14 bases between. The germline CDR1 and CDR2 sequences are DFQATT and SNEGSKA (reference sequence). As DNA, the CDR3 is TGCAGTGCTAGAGGGGGGAGCAGCCGGGGAAACACCATATATTTT. As protein: CSARGGSSRGNTIYF.

This clonotype appeared a few times. V is TRBV30 and J is TRBJ2-3; perhaps TRBD2 as D (5 bases). V lost 0 bases and J 3 bases, leaving 16 bases between the germline ends. Germline CDR1 is GTSNPN and CDR2 is SVGIG (reference sequence). The CDR3 runs 16 residues. The CDR3 loop reads CAWSVGLASRTDTQYF. DNA of the CDR3: TGTGCCTGGAGTGTAGGTCTAGCATCCAGAACAGATACGCAGTATTTT.

V is TRBV6-6 and J is TRBJ1-5, with 7 bases that match TRBD1. CDR1 and CDR2 from the germline V gene are MNHNY and SVGAGI (reference sequence). The CDR3 totals 19 residues. With 2 bases clipped from V and 5 bases from J, the junction kept 18 bases outside the gene matches. The CDR3 sequence: CASSYDRNRGGVQDQPQHF. CDR3 coding DNA: TGTGCCAGCAGTTACGACCGAAACAGGGGAGGGGTACAAGATCAGCCCCAGCATTTT.

The chain combines TRBV20-1 with TRBJ2-1; TRBD2 matches 7 bases. The CDR3 covers 13 residues. Trimming took 3 bases from V and 6 from J; bases not matched to a gene: 5. CDR1 and CDR2 (germline): DFQATT, SNEGSKA (reference sequence). CDR3: CSASLASGNEQFF. CDR3 DNA: TGCAGTGCTAGTTTGGCTAGCGGCAATGAGCAGTTCTTC.

Here the CDR3 reads CSVVGLAKNIQYF. In nucleotides, the CDR3 is TGCAGCGTTGTGGGGTTAGCCAAAAACATTCAGTACTTC. The chain is built from TRBV29-1 and TRBJ2-4; D remains ambiguous. This CDR3 has 13 amino acids. Germline values: CDR1 SQVTM, CDR2 ANQGSEA. Trimming stripped 4 bases from V and 0 bases from J, with 7 bases between.

The chain recombines TRBV20-1 with TRBJ1-6; no definite D call. The CDR3 totals 14 residues. Trimming removed 1 base from V and 1 base from J, with 5 bases in between. CDR1 and CDR2 from the germline V gene are DFQATT and SNEGSKA (reference sequence). CDR3: CSARVSSYNSPLHF. Written as DNA, the CDR3 is TGCAGTGCTAGAGTCAGTTCCTATAATTCACCCCTCCACTTT.

The chain couples TRBV2 to TRBJ2-3, with 8 bases aligning to TRBD1. The CDR3 sequence is 13 residues long. Germline-derived CDR1 and CDR2 are SNHLY and FYNNEI. Unmatched junction bases numbered 5, after V lost 6 bases and J lost 6 bases. The CDR3 DNA follows: TGTGCCAGCAGGGGGACAGGTCGGGATACGCAGTATTTT. Its translation: CASRGTGRDTQYF.

There are a few counts of this clonotype. The rearrangement joins TRBV24-1 to TRBJ2-5; 10 nucleotides line up with TRBD2. Germline values: CDR1 KGHDR, CDR2 SFDVKD. There are 16 residues in the CDR3. The V segment lost 3 bases and the J segment 5 bases; nucleotides outside the gene matches: 8. The CDR3 region is CATSDHKRGGGETQYF. Here the CDR3 DNA reads TGTGCCACCAGTGATCACAAGCGGGGGGGAGGGGAGACCCAGTACTTC.

The table lists this clonotype with many counts. The chain employs TRBV6-5 and TRBJ2-3, with D perhaps matching TRBD2 (5 bases). CDR1 and CDR2 (germline): MNHEY, SVGAGI. The CDR3 loop spans 15 amino acids. V was pared by 0 bases and J by 0 bases, with 7 bases between. The CDR3: CASSYSRGSTDTQYF. In nucleotides, the CDR3 is TGTGCCAGCAGTTACTCCCGGGGTAGCACAGATACGCAGTATTTT.

Only a few counts were recorded for this clonotype. This chain connects TRBV5-1 to TRBJ1-1, with TRBD1 matching over 8 bases. Germline CDR1 reads SGHRS; CDR2 reads YFSETQ. V lost 6 bases and J lost 6; bases outside the gene matches: 13. The CDR3 loop spans 15 amino acids. The CDR3 sequence is CASIPGRNRGAEAFF. CDR3 nucleotide sequence: TGCGCCAGCATCCCGGGACGAAACAGGGGGGCTGAAGCTTTCTTT.

This chain uses TRBV7-2 with TRBJ2-7; D is unclear. V was pared by 8 bases and J by 0 bases, with 17 bases between. This CDR3 has 15 amino acids. The germline V gene has CDR1 SGHTA and CDR2 FQGNSA. Here the CDR3 DNA reads TGTGCCAGCCAAGAGACCGGCAGGAGCTCCTACGAGCAGTACTTC. Protein sequence: CASQETGRSSYEQYF.

The chain combines TRBV6-5 with TRBJ2-7; D not resolved. The germline gives CDR1 MNHEY, CDR2 SVGAGI. The CDR3 is 14 amino acids. Trimming left V 8 bases short and J 0 bases short, with 14 bases between. The CDR3 coding sequence is TGTGCCAGCGGCCAGCCCGGAGACTCCTACGAGCAGTACTTC. Its protein is CASGQPGDSYEQYF.

The chain links TRBV5-1 to TRBJ1-1; tentatively, D is TRBD1 (6 bases). With 1 base removed from V and 5 bases from J, the gap between germline ends came to 18 bases. Germline-derived CDR1 and CDR2 are SGHRS and YFSETQ. The CDR3 loop spans 16 amino acids. This CDR3 reads CASSLRQDESRTEAFF. CDR3 nucleotide sequence: TGCGCCAGCAGCTTGAGACAGGACGAATCGAGGACTGAAGCTTTCTTT.

This clonotype was detected many times. The chain links TRBV7-2 to TRBJ1-3, with a tentative D call TRBD1 (5 bases). This CDR3 spans 17 amino acids. Trimming took 5 bases from V and 2 from J, leaving 19 bases between them. Germline V CDR1 and CDR2: SGHTA, FQGNSA. CDR3 sequence reads: CASSQEPSGFAGNTIYF. DNA for the CDR3: TGTGCCAGCAGCCAGGAACCTTCAGGGTTTGCTGGAAACACCATATATTTT.

The chain combines TRBV4-3 with TRBJ2-3, with D perhaps matching TRBD2 (6 bases). Per the germline V gene, CDR1 is LGHNA and CDR2 is YSLEER. The CDR3 extends over 18 amino acids. V was shortened by 0 bases and J by 2 bases, with 18 bases between the two germline ends. The CDR3 here is CASSQDRMGTSYTDTQYF. Here the CDR3 DNA reads TGCGCCAGCAGCCAAGATCGTATGGGGACTTCTTACACAGATACGCAGTATTTT.

This clonotype was recorded at least ten times. This chain joins TRBV6-2 or TRBV6-3 and TRBJ2-1, with TRBD2 identical over 12 bases. The junction had 14 bases not matched to a gene; V was cut back by 5 bases and J by 0 bases. This CDR3 region has 20 residues. Germline V gives CDR1 MNHEY, CDR2 SVGEGT. CDR3 sequence (DNA): TGTGCCAGCAGTCGACAAAGGACTAGCGGGAAGCCAAGCTCCTACAATGAGCAGTTCTTC. Its protein is CASSRQRTSGKPSSYNEQFF.

The rearrangement joins TRBV19 to TRBJ1-5; 9 bases agree with TRBD1. V shed 5 bases and J 8 bases; nucleotides not matched to a gene: 10. The CDR3 runs 15 residues. Germline-derived CDR1 and CDR2 are LNHDA and SQIVND (reference sequence). The CDR3 spells CASSLDGTGIKPQHF. CDR3 coding DNA: TGTGCCAGTAGTCTGGACGGGACAGGGATCAAGCCCCAGCATTTT.

The table lists this clonotype with a few counts. The V and J genes are TRBV5-1 and TRBJ1-5; TRBD1 might be the D (6 bases). V was cut by 4 bases and J by 7 bases, with 15 bases left in between. CDR3 length: 14 residues. Germline V gives CDR1 SGHRS, CDR2 YFSETQ. The CDR3 is CASSQGTPDQPQHF. Written as DNA, the CDR3 is TGCGCCAGCAGCCAGGGGACCCCGGACCAGCCCCAGCATTTT.

This clonotype was detected many times. The chain has TRBV21-1 and TRBJ1-4. TRBV21-1 is assigned pseudogene status. The CDR3 loop spans 15 amino acids. In DNA form, the CDR3 reads TGTGCCAGCAGCAAAGATTGGGTACGGCGAGAAAAACTGTTTTTT. Its protein product is CASSKDWVRREKLFF.

The rearrangement links TRBV29-1 to TRBJ1-2; TRBD1 is a possible D gene (6 bases). V was shortened by 6 bases and J by 0 bases, with 14 bases between the two germline ends. Germline CDR1 and CDR2: SQVTM and ANQGSEA. The CDR3 loop spans 14 amino acids. CDR3 amino acids: CSVLGGKSNYGYTF. In DNA, the CDR3 is TGCAGCGTCCTAGGGGGAAAATCTAACTATGGCTACACCTTC.

This clonotype was picked up many times. The V call is TRBV11-2, the J call TRBJ2-1, with 7 bases aligning to TRBD2. The CDR3 is 14 residues long. Germline lookup yields CDR1 SGHAT and CDR2 FQNNGV. V lost 3 bases to trimming and J lost 6 bases; unmatched junction nucleotides: 5. CDR3 residues: CASSFGGSANEQFF. The CDR3 region has the DNA TGTGCCAGCAGCTTTGGCGGGAGTGCCAATGAGCAGTTCTTC.

This sequence joins TRBV7-2 and TRBJ1-1; D is unclear. Deletions cut 10 bases from V and 1 base from J, with 10 bases between. There are 12 residues in the CDR3. CDR1 and CDR2 (germline): SGHTA, FQGNSA. The CDR3 DNA is TGTGCCATCCGAAGGCGGAACACTGAAGCTTTCTTT. This encodes CAIRRRNTEAFF.

V and J are TRBV5-1 and TRBJ2-5, with TRBD1 as a possible D gene (5 bases). The germline V gene has CDR1 SGHRS and CDR2 YFSETQ. The CDR3 totals 14 residues. V was shortened by 4 bases and J by 2 bases, with 12 bases between the two germline ends. The chain's CDR3 is CASSTGPTQETQYF. DNA of the CDR3: TGCGCCAGCAGCACAGGACCCACGCAAGAGACCCAGTACTTC.